A single sample gave rise to the 7 T cell receptor beta chains below, sequenced in a study of T cell changes during pregnancy in multiple sclerosis. Measured with immunoSEQ multiplex PCR; TCRdb has only the in-frame clones, and not every one. The table shows approximately 43,000 clones, with less than 90% occurring only once. This material consisted of CD4+ T cells from peripheral blood mononuclear cells, taken before pregnancy. These receptors came from a female donor with multiple sclerosis, enrolled in a pregnancy study.

The chain has TRBV5-6 and TRBJ2-1, with TRBD2 matching 11 bases. V lost 4 bases and J lost 6; bases outside the gene matches: 15. Per germline, CDR1 SGHDT and CDR2 YYEEEE. The CDR3 extends over 18 amino acids. The CDR3 loop is CASSMGLADNAGSNEQFF. As DNA, the CDR3 is TGTGCCAGCAGCATGGGACTAGCGGACAACGCCGGTTCCAATGAGCAGTTCTTC.

V gene TRBV6-5 combines with J gene TRBJ1-4; tentatively, D is TRBD1 (6 bases). CDR3 length: 13 amino acids. CDR1 and CDR2 from the germline V gene are MNHEY and SVGAGI. Trimming stripped 6 bases from V and 7 bases from J, with 12 bases between. Here the CDR3 reads CASSTGSVEKLFF. In nucleotides, the CDR3 is TGTGCCAGCAGCACAGGGTCGGTTGAAAAACTGTTTTTT.

The chain combines TRBV28 with TRBJ1-1, with TRBD1 identical over 7 bases. With V trimmed by 2 bases and J by 7 bases, 4 bases remained unmatched. The CDR3 spans 13 residues. Germline V gives CDR1 MDHEN, CDR2 SYDVKM. CDR3 protein: CASSLSQGDEAFF. The CDR3 bases are TGTGCCAGCAGTTTAAGCCAGGGGGATGAAGCTTTCTTT.

The chain links TRBV5-3 to TRBJ1-5, with D tentatively TRBD1 (5 bases). TRBV5-3 is placed among ORFs of uncertain function. This CDR3 contains 15 residues. Trimming took off 4 bases at V and 11 bases at J, with 22 bases between the two ends. This CDR3 reads CARSGGGRAGRAQHF. The CDR3 DNA reads as TGTGCCAGAAGCGGGGGAGGACGGGCCGGTCGGGCCCAGCATTTT.

The J gene is TRBJ1-5, the V gene TRBV19; 7 bases are a match to TRBD1. The V segment lost 4 bases and the J segment 6 bases; nucleotides outside the gene matches: 3. Germline assignment: CDR1 LNHDA and CDR2 SQIVND (reference sequence). The CDR3 runs to 13 residues. CDR3 in DNA: TGTGCCAGTAGTAGAGGGGGCAGTCAGCCCCAGCATTTT. Residues: CASSRGGSQPQHF.

This clone was detected only once. The chain carries TRBV19 and TRBJ1-6, with 9 bases lining up with TRBD1. Germline loops: CDR1 LNHDA, CDR2 SQIVND (reference sequence). Losses at the gene ends were 4 bases for V and 7 bases for J; bases not matched to a gene: 5. This CDR3 has 15 residues. As DNA, the CDR3 is TGTGCCAGTAGTAGCAGGACAGGGGAGAATTCACCCCTCCACTTT. Translated: CASSSRTGENSPLHF.

This chain joins TRBV30 and TRBJ2-1; D remains ambiguous. Germline V gene lookup returns CDR1 GTSNPN and CDR2 SVGIG (reference sequence). The CDR3 is made up of 12 amino acids. Between the trimmed V and J ends, which lost 4 bases and 4 bases, there was a span of 8 bases. The CDR3 DNA reads as TGTGCCTGGAAATCAGTATACAATGAGCAGTTCTTC. Translation: CAWKSVYNEQFF.